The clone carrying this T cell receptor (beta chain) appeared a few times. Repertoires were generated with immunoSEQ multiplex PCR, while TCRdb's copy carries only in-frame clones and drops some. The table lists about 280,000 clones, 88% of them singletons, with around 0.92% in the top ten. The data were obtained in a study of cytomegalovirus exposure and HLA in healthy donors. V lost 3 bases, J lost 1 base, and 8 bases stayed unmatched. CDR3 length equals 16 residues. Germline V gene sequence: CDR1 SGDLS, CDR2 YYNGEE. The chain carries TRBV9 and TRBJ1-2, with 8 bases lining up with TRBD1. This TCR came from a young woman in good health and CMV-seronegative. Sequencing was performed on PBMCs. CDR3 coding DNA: TGTGCCAGCAGCGCCGCAGACAGGGGATTTAACTATGGCTACACCTTC. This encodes CASSAADRGFNYGYTF.